What follows describes a single T cell receptor beta chain. Its antigen is unidentified. The data derive from a study of cytomegalovirus exposure and HLA in healthy donors. Study information: As released early, the data held around 80 million unique TCRs from HLA-typed donors.

13 Jbeta primers and 60 Vbeta primers were used for the PCR. Assay used: immunoSEQ multiplex PCR; TCRdb lists only in-frame clones, some missing. The sample carries about 160,000 clones, roughly 85% recorded once. This CDR3 region has 15 residues. Germline lookup yields CDR1 SGHVS and CDR2 FQNEAQ. V gave up 4 bases and J gave up 2 bases; unmatched junction bases: 4. Study-level results: Specificity for CMV antigens was confirmed in vitro for a few of the CMV-associated chains. The presence/absence work took it that sequencing depth was about the same across donors.

Input material: PBMCs. The clonotype was recovered from a woman aged 45-60 years in good health and CMV-seronegative. This chain joins TRBV7-8 and TRBJ2-2; TRBD2 matches 7 bases. CDR3 coding DNA: TGTGCCAGCAGCTCCGGGACTACAAACACCGGGGAGCTGTTTTTT. It is translated as CASSSGTTNTGELFF.